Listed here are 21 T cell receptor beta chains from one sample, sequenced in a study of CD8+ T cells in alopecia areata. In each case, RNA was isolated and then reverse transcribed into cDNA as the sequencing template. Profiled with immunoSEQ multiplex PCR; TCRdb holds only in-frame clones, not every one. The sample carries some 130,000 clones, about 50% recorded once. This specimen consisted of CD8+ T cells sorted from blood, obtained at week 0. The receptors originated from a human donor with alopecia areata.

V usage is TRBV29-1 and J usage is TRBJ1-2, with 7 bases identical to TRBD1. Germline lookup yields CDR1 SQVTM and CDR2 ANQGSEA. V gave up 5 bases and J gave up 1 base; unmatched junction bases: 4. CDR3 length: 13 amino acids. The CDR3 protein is CSVRTGVNYGYTF. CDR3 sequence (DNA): TGCAGCGTTAGGACAGGTGTTAACTATGGCTACACCTTC.

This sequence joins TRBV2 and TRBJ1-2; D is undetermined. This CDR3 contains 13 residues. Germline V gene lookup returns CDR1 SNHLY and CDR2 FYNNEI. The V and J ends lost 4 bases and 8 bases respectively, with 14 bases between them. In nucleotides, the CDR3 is TGTGCCAGCAGTGGGATTGGCAGTGCAGGCTACACCTTC. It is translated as CASSGIGSAGYTF.

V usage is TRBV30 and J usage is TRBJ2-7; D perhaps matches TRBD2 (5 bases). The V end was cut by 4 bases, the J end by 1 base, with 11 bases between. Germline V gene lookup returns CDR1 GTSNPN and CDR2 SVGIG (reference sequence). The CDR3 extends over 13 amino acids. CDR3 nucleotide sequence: TGTGCCTGGACTTGGACGGGGTCCTACGAGCAGTACTTC. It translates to CAWTWTGSYEQYF.

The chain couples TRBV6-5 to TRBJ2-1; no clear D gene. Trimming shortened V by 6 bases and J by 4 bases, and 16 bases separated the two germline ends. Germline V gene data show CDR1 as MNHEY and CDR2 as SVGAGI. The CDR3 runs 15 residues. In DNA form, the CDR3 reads TGTGCCAGCAGCTTGAGACGTTCCCTTTACAATGAGCAGTTCTTC. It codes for CASSLRRSLYNEQFF.

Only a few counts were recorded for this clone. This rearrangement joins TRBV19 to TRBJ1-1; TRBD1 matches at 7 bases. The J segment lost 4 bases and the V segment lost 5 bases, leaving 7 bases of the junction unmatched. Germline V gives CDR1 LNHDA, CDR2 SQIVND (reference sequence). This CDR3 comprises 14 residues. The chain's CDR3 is CASSVGQARTEAFF. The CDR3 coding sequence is TGTGCCAGTAGTGTCGGACAGGCCCGCACTGAAGCTTTCTTT.

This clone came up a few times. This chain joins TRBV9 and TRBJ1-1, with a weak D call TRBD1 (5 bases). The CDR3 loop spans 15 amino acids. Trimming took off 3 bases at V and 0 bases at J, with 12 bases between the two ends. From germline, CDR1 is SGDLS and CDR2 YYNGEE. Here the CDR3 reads CASSGGPIVNTEAFF. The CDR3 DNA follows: TGTGCCAGCAGCGGGGGACCGATAGTGAACACTGAAGCTTTCTTT.

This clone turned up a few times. The CDR3: CASSRWTGDYTDTQYF. CDR3 bases: TGTGCCAGTAGTAGGTGGACGGGGGACTACACAGATACGCAGTATTTT. V usage is TRBV19 and J usage is TRBJ2-3; TRBD2 matches 7 bases. This CDR3 is built from 16 residues. Trimming took 4 bases from V and 2 from J; bases not matched to a gene: 9. Germline V gives CDR1 LNHDA, CDR2 SQIVND (reference sequence).

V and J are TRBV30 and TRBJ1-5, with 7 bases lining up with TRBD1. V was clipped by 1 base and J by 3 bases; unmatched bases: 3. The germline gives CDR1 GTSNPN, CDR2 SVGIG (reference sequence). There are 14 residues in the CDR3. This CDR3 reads CAWSGGQANQPQHF. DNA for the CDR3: TGTGCCTGGAGTGGCGGACAGGCCAATCAGCCCCAGCATTTT.

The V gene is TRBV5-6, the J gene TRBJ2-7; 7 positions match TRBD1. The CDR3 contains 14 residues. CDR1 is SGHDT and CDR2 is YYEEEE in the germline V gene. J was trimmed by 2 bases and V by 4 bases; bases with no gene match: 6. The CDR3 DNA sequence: TGTGCCAGCAGCCTGTGGACAGGCACCTACGAGCAGTACTTC. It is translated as CASSLWTGTYEQYF.

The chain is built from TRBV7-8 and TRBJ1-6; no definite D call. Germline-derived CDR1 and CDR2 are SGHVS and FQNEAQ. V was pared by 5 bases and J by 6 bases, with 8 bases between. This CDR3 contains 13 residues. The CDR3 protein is CASSRPSNSPLHF. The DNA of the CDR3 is TGTGCCAGCAGCCGCCCTAGTAATTCACCCCTCCACTTT.

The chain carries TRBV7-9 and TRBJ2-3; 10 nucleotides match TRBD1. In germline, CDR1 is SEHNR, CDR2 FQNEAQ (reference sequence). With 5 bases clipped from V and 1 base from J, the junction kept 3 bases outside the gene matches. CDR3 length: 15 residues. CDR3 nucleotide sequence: TGTGCCAGCAGCCACGGGACAGGGGGCACAGATACGCAGTATTTT. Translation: CASSHGTGGTDTQYF.

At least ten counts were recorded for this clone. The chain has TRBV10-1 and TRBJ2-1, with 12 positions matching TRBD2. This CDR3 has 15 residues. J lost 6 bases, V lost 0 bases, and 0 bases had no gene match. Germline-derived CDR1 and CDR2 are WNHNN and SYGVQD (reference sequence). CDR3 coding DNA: TGCGCCAGCAGTGAGTCGACTAGCGGGGGCAATGAGCAGTTCTTC. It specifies CASSESTSGGNEQFF.

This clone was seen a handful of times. The CDR3 DNA is TGCAGCGTTGAAGGATTCCGAGGGGGCGCGAACACTGAAGCTTTCTTT. It codes for CSVEGFRGGANTEAFF. The chain recombines TRBV29-1 with TRBJ1-1; 7 bases align to TRBD1. J lost 1 base, V lost 1 base, and 9 bases had no gene match. The germline V gene encodes CDR1 SQVTM and CDR2 ANQGSEA. This CDR3 is 16 amino acids long.

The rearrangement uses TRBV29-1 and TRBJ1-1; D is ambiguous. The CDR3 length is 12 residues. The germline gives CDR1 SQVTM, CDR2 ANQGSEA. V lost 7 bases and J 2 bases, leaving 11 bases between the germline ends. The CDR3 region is CSALDGNTEAFF. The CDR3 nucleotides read TGCAGCGCCTTAGACGGAAACACTGAAGCTTTCTTT.

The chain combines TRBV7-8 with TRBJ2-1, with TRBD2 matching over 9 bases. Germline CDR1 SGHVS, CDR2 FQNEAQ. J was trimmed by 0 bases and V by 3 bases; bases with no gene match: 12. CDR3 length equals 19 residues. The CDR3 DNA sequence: TGTGCCAGCAGCTTCCCCCCCCTAGCGGGGATGAGCTCCTACAATGAGCAGTTCTTC. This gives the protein CASSFPPLAGMSSYNEQFF. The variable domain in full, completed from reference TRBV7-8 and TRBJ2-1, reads GAGVSQSPRYKVAKRGQDVALRCDPISGHVSLFWYQQALGQGPEFLTYFQNEAQLDKSGLPSDRFFAERPEGSVSTLKIQRTQQEDSAVYLCASSFPPLAGMSSYNEQFFGPGTRLTVL.

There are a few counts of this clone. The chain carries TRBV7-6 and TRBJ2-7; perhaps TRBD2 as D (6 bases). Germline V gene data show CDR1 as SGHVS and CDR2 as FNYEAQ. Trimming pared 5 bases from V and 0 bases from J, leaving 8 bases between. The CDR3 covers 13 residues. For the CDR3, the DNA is TGTGCCAGCAGCCACGGGAGCTCCTACGAGCAGTACTTC. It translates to CASSHGSSYEQYF.

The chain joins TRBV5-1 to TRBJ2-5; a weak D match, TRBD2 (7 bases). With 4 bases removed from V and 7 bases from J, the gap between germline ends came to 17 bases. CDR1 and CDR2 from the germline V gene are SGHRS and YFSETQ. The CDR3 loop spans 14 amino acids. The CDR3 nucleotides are TGCGCCAGCAGCCCCGGGGGGCGGACGGGGACCCAGTACTTC. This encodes CASSPGGRTGTQYF.

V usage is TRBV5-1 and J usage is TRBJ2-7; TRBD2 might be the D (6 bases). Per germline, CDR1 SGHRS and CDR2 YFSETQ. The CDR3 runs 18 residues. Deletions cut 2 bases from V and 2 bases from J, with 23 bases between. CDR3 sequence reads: CASSLWVQVSAGTYEQYF. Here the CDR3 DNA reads TGCGCCAGCAGCTTATGGGTTCAGGTATCGGCGGGGACCTACGAGCAGTACTTC.

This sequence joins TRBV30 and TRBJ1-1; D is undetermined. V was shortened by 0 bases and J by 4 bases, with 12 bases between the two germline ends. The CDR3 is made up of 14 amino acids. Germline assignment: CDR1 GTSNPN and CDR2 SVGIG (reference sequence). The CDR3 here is CAWSVSLPLTEAFF. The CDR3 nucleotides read TGTGCCTGGAGTGTATCTCTCCCCCTCACTGAAGCTTTCTTT.

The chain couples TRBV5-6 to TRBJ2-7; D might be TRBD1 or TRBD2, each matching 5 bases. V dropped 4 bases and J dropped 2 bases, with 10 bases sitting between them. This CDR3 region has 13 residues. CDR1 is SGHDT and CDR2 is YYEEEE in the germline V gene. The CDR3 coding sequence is TGTGCCAGCAGCCGGGACCCACCCTACGAGCAGTACTTC. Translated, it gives CASSRDPPYEQYF.

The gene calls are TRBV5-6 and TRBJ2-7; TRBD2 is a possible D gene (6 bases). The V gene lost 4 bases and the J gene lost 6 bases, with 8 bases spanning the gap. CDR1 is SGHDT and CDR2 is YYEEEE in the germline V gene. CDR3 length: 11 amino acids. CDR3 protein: CASSGGFEQYF. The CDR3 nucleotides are TGTGCCAGCAGCGGGGGGTTCGAGCAGTACTTC.